The 26 T cell receptor beta chains listed next were all sequenced from one sample in a study of cytomegalovirus exposure and HLA in healthy donors. Primers included in the PCR were 60 Vbeta and 13 Jbeta primers. Measured with immunoSEQ multiplex PCR; TCRdb has only the in-frame clones, and not every one. The repertoire holds approximately 170,000 clones, with 68% as singletons. The sample taken for sequencing was PBMCs. The receptors come from a woman in her thirties or forties in good health and CMV-seropositive.

The genes are TRBV6-5 and TRBJ1-1; 7 bases match TRBD1. The CDR3 is 13 residues long. V dropped 1 base and J dropped 4; count of bases not matched to a gene: 0. CDR1 and CDR2 from the germline V gene are MNHEY and SVGAGI. In nucleotides, the CDR3 is TGTGCCAGCAGTTACTACAGGGGCACTGAAGCTTTCTTT. It specifies CASSYYRGTEAFF.

This clone has just a few counts. The chain is built from TRBV10-2 and TRBJ1-4, with 7 nucleotides matching TRBD1. V shed 6 bases, J shed 3 bases, and the junction held 4 bases outside the gene matches. The germline CDR1 and CDR2 sequences are WSHSY and SAAADI. This CDR3 is built from 14 residues. The DNA of the CDR3 is TGCGCCAGCAGAAGGGGGCCGGCTAATGAAAAACTGTTTTTT. Protein product: CASRRGPANEKLFF.

The rearrangement uses TRBV27 and TRBJ1-5; TRBD1 aligns across 7 bases. The V gene end was trimmed by 3 bases and the J gene end by 2 bases; junction bases not matched to a gene: 7. CDR1 and CDR2 (germline): MNHEY, SMNVEV (reference sequence). The CDR3 has 16 residues. The chain's CDR3 is CASSFGAGTGNQPQHF. The CDR3 nucleotides are TGTGCCAGCAGTTTTGGGGCCGGGACAGGCAATCAGCCCCAGCATTTT.

The genes are TRBV7-9 and TRBJ1-6; D is ambiguous. The V and J ends lost 1 base and 5 bases respectively, with 9 bases between them. The CDR3 sequence is 15 residues long. Germline V CDR1 and CDR2: SEHNR, FQNEAQ (reference sequence). The CDR3 here is CASSLDSLDNSPLHF. The CDR3 nucleotides are TGTGCCAGCAGCTTAGACAGCCTCGATAATTCACCCCTCCACTTT.

The gene calls are TRBV9 and TRBJ1-3; the D is unclear. The V end was cut by 0 bases, the J end by 0 bases, with 13 bases between. CDR1 and CDR2 (germline): SGDLS, YYNGEE. The CDR3 totals 17 residues. CDR3 region: CASSVGATGVSGNTIYF. CDR3 DNA sequence: TGTGCCAGCAGCGTAGGAGCCACCGGGGTCTCTGGAAACACCATATATTTT.

V is TRBV9 and J is TRBJ2-7; D remains ambiguous. V was cut by 0 bases and J by 4 bases, with 11 bases left in between. This CDR3 comprises 14 residues. Germline lookup yields CDR1 SGDLS and CDR2 YYNGEE. The CDR3 coding sequence is TGTGCCAGCAGCGTAGGTGACACCGGTTACGAGCAGTACTTC. Its protein product is CASSVGDTGYEQYF.

The V call is TRBV9, the J call TRBJ1-4; D gene ambiguous. Trimming took off 4 bases at V and 7 bases at J, with 23 bases between the two ends. The CDR3 consists of 17 residues. CDR1 is SGDLS and CDR2 is YYNGEE in the germline V gene. Here the CDR3 DNA reads TGTGCCAGCAGCCAATCCCCCGGTATGGTGGCGGGTGAAAAACTGTTTTTT. Translating it yields CASSQSPGMVAGEKLFF.

The rearrangement uses TRBV28 and TRBJ2-1, with D perhaps matching TRBD2 (5 bases). Germline V gene data show CDR1 as MDHEN and CDR2 as SYDVKM. V lost 6 bases to trimming and J lost 0 bases, with 12 bases between them. The CDR3 has 15 residues. CDR3 nucleotides: TGTGCCAGCAGGAACGGGGTGAGCTCCTACAATGAGCAGTTCTTC. Amino acid sequence: CASRNGVSSYNEQFF.

In this sample, this clone turned up a few times. V gene TRBV27 combines with J gene TRBJ1-6; TRBD1 aligns across 8 bases. Germline trimming cut 1 base from V and 8 bases from J; bases unmatched to any gene: 1. The CDR3 totals 14 residues. From germline, CDR1 is MNHEY and CDR2 SMNVEV (reference sequence). The CDR3 DNA is TGTGCCAGCAGTTTATTGGACAGGGATTCACCCCTCCACTTT. The encoded protein is CASSLLDRDSPLHF.

This chain connects TRBV18 to TRBJ1-4; 7 bases line up with TRBD1. V lost 0 bases, J lost 7 bases, and 8 bases stayed unmatched. The germline V gene encodes CDR1 KGHSH and CDR2 LQKENI. The CDR3 has 16 amino acids. CDR3 DNA: TGTGCCAGCTCACCACCAGGCCAAGCAGGGGGTGAAAAACTGTTTTTT. This codes for CASSPPGQAGGEKLFF.

The V and J genes are TRBV5-1 and TRBJ1-1; 7 positions agree with TRBD1. The length of the CDR3 is 12 residues. With V trimmed by 4 bases and J by 6 bases, 3 bases remained unmatched. The V gene's germline CDR1 is SGHRS and CDR2 YFSETQ. DNA of the CDR3: TGCGCCAGCAGCCCTGACAGGGCTGAAGCTTTCTTT. Translated: CASSPDRAEAFF.

The CDR3 region is CASSHYRDYQSNEQFF. The CDR3, as DNA: TGCGCCAGCAGCCACTACCGGGACTATCAGTCCAATGAGCAGTTCTTC. The chain recombines TRBV4-1 with TRBJ2-1; TRBD2 agrees at 7 bases. CDR1 and CDR2 (germline): MGHRA, YSYEKL. The V gene end was trimmed by 3 bases and the J gene end by 6 bases; junction bases not matched to a gene: 11. The CDR3 is made up of 16 amino acids.

V gene TRBV7-2 combines with J gene TRBJ1-5; no definite D call. The CDR3 runs 15 residues. V was trimmed by 6 bases and J by 6 bases, leaving 18 bases between them. Germline V gives CDR1 SGHTA, CDR2 FQGNSA. The CDR3 loop is CASSRSFGEGQPQHF. CDR3 nucleotides: TGTGCCAGCAGTCGCTCCTTCGGGGAAGGTCAGCCCCAGCATTTT.

The chain has TRBV7-8 and TRBJ1-1, with D possibly matching TRBD1 (5 bases). V was trimmed by 2 bases and J by 1 base, leaving 14 bases between them. The germline gives CDR1 SGHVS, CDR2 FQNEAQ. The CDR3 sequence is 16 residues long. The CDR3 DNA reads as TGTGCCAGCAGCTTATCTCGCCAGGGCGGGAACACTGAAGCTTTCTTT. Protein: CASSLSRQGGNTEAFF.

This clone was counted only a few times. The rearrangement joins TRBV5-4 to TRBJ2-3; 10 bases map to TRBD2. The CDR3 totals 15 residues. Germline V gene sequence: CDR1 SGHNT, CDR2 YYREEE (reference sequence). The V segment lost 4 bases and the J segment 2 bases; nucleotides outside the gene matches: 4. Here the CDR3 reads CASSISGGATDTQYF. The DNA of the CDR3 is TGTGCCAGCAGCATAAGCGGGGGGGCCACAGATACGCAGTATTTT.

The chain links TRBV5-1 to TRBJ1-2, with TRBD1 as a possible D gene (5 bases). The CDR3 contains 15 residues. Deletions cut 1 base from V and 6 bases from J, with 16 bases between. Germline loops: CDR1 SGHRS, CDR2 YFSETQ. CDR3: CASSLQGGSIDGYTF. The CDR3 DNA sequence: TGCGCCAGCAGCTTGCAGGGAGGGTCTATTGATGGCTACACCTTC.

This clone has just one count. The chain is built from TRBV9 and TRBJ1-1; 10 bases align to TRBD1. CDR3 length equals 15 residues. From germline, CDR1 is SGDLS and CDR2 YYNGEE. V dropped 3 bases and J dropped 2; count of bases not matched to a gene: 4. CDR3 in amino acids: CASSGGQGINTEAFF. CDR3 coding DNA: TGTGCCAGCAGCGGGGGACAGGGGATAAACACTGAAGCTTTCTTT.

J is TRBJ2-7 and V is TRBV5-3; 7 bases map to TRBD1. TRBV5-3 is an ORF for which the function is uncertain. There are 20 residues in the CDR3. With 4 bases clipped from V and 6 bases from J, the junction kept 28 bases outside the gene matches. For the CDR3, the DNA is TGTGCCAGAAGCCCACTTCCCGTGACAGGGCCGGTAGCATACAAGTTCGAGCAGTACTTC. Translated: CARSPLPVTGPVAYKFEQYF.

This clone was observed a few times. The J gene is TRBJ1-3, the V gene TRBV9, with 7 nucleotides matching TRBD1. This CDR3 is 16 amino acids long. Germline values: CDR1 SGDLS, CDR2 YYNGEE. V was clipped by 0 bases and J by 0 bases; unmatched bases: 3. CDR3 protein: CASSVVGDSSGNTIYF. Here the CDR3 DNA reads TGTGCCAGCAGCGTAGTCGGGGACAGCTCTGGAAACACCATATATTTT.

CDR3 DNA: TGTGCCAGCAGAATTCCGGGACAGGGTTCCTACGAGCAGTACTTC. This sequence encodes CASRIPGQGSYEQYF. The V and J genes are TRBV11-2 and TRBJ2-7; 9 nucleotides match TRBD1. J gave up 1 base and V 6 bases, and 7 bases lay outside the gene matches. Germline values: CDR1 SGHAT, CDR2 FQNNGV. The CDR3 is made up of 15 amino acids.

V is TRBV5-4 and J is TRBJ2-5; TRBD2 agrees at 14 bases. With V trimmed by 5 bases and J by 3 bases, 6 bases remained unmatched. The CDR3 sequence is 16 residues long. Germline CDR1 SGHNT, CDR2 YYREEE (reference sequence). CDR3 loop: CASRPGTSGGEETQYF. CDR3 nucleotide sequence: TGTGCCAGCAGGCCCGGGACTAGCGGGGGAGAAGAGACCCAGTACTTC.

This rearrangement joins TRBV5-4 to TRBJ1-1; 10 bases are a match to TRBD1. The length of the CDR3 is 15 residues. After removal of 3 bases from V and 1 base from J, the junction contained 3 bases not matched to a gene. Germline V gene sequence: CDR1 SGHNT, CDR2 YYREEE (reference sequence). The CDR3, as DNA: TGTGCCAGCAGCTCCTGGACAGGGGGGAACACTGAAGCTTTCTTT. As protein: CASSSWTGGNTEAFF.

The rearrangement links TRBV6-6 to TRBJ1-2; weak D call: TRBD1 (6 bases). V dropped 3 bases and J dropped 5 bases, with 10 bases sitting between them. The CDR3 has 13 residues. CDR1 and CDR2 (germline): MNHNY, SVGAGI (reference sequence). This CDR3 reads CASSYITGYGYTF. CDR3 bases: TGTGCCAGCAGTTATATCACAGGGTATGGCTACACCTTC.

J is TRBJ2-1 and V is TRBV4-3, with TRBD1 matching 9 bases. CDR1 LGHNA and CDR2 YSLEER come from the germline V gene. V dropped 3 bases and J dropped 8; count of bases not matched to a gene: 8. This CDR3 is built from 15 residues. CDR3 coding DNA: TGCGCCAGCAGCCAGGGACAGGGCCGTAGAGATGAGCAGTTCTTC. Its protein product is CASSQGQGRRDEQFF.

The chain joins TRBV7-2 to TRBJ1-2; 12 bases fit TRBD1. The CDR3 covers 15 residues. Germline-derived CDR1 and CDR2 are SGHTA and FQGNSA. The V segment lost 5 bases and the J segment 8 bases; nucleotides outside the gene matches: 9. The CDR3 reads CASSLRDRGREGYTF. CDR3 DNA: TGTGCCAGCAGCCTCCGGGACAGGGGGCGAGAAGGCTACACCTTC.

The rearrangement uses TRBV7-2 and TRBJ1-3; 7 nucleotides match TRBD1. The CDR3 sequence is 16 residues long. Germline V gene data show CDR1 as SGHTA and CDR2 as FQGNSA. V trimming: 5 bases; J trimming: 0 bases; junction bases outside the gene matches: 7. CDR3 in DNA: TGTGCCAGCAGCCTAGGACAGGCCGACTCTGGAAACACCATATATTTT. It codes for CASSLGQADSGNTIYF.